This T cell receptor (beta chain) stems from a study of blood T cell repertoires in COVID-19. Whole-study context: Sites across the United States, Italy and Spain contributed samples from acute and convalescent COVID-19.

In the original workflow: Researchers report that nucleated cell counts were estimated from reference gene primer amplification. Here immunoSEQ multiplex PCR was the method, and the copy in TCRdb shows in-frame clones only, minus some. V and J calls and clone size are given by that table; D and trimming were obtained from the DNA. The table includes some 340,000 clones, over 90% detected once. Individuals aged 18 to 89 years were recruited from approximately 24 US areas. In the 2 weeks before study entry, exposed participants met a COVID-19 case, which was PCR-confirmed or clinician-diagnosed. This CDR3 comprises 14 residues. V trimming: 5 bases; J trimming: 2 bases; junction bases outside the gene matches: 5. CDR1 is SGHTA, CDR2 FQGTGA, per germline. The count of this clone is one.

The source is a woman aged 30 to 39 who had been exposed to COVID-19. The sample taken for sequencing was PBMCs or T cells enriched from blood (not recorded which). The V call is TRBV7-3, the J call TRBJ1-1; TRBD1 agrees at 7 bases. This chain's CDR3 is CASSPRQGNTEAFF. As DNA, the CDR3 is TGTGCCAGCAGCCCCCGACAGGGAAACACTGAAGCTTTCTTT. Drawing the rest from reference TRBV7-3 and TRBJ1-1, the complete variable domain is GAGVSQTPSNKVTEKGKYVELRCDPISGHTALYWYRQSLGQGPEFLIYFQGTGAADDSGLPNDRFFAVRPEGSVSTLKIQRTERGDSAVYLCASSPRQGNTEAFFGQGTRLTVV.